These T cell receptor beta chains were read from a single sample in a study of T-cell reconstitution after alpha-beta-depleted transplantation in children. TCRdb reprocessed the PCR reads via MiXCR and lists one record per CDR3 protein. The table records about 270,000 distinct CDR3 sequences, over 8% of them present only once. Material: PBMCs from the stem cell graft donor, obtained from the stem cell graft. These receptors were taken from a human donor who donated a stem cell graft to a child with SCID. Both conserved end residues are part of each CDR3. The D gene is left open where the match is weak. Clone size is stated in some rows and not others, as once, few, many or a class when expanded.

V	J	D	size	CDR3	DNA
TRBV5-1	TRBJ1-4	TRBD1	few	CASSPDRDHNEKLFF	TGCGCCAGCAGCCCTGACAGGGATCATAATGAAAAACTGTTTTTT
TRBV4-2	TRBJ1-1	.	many	CASRQAGENTEAFF	TGTGCCAGCAGACAGGCAGGGGAGAACACTGAAGCTTTCTTT
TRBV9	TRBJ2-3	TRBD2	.	CASSSTSGGSLDTQYF	TGTGCCAGCAGCTCCACTAGCGGGGGGTCGTTAGATACGCAGTATTTT
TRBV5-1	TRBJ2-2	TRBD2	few	CASRAAGESGELFF	TGCGCCAGCAGGGCAGCGGGAGAGTCCGGGGAGCTGTTTTTT
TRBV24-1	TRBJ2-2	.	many	CATSDSRGVTGELFF	TGTGCCACCAGTGATTCCCGGGGCGTCACCGGGGAGCTGTTTTTT
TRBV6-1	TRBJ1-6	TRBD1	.	CASSGWTGGSSPLHF	TGTGCCAGCAGTGGATGGACAGGGGGCTCTTCACCCCTCCACTTT
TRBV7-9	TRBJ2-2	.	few	CASSFPTGNTGELFF	TGTGCCAGCAGCTTTCCGACAGGGAACACCGGGGAGCTGTTTTTT
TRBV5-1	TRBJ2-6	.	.	CASSPRDAQSTYSGANVLTF	TGCGCCAGCAGCCCACGGGACGCCCAAAGTACATACTCTGGGGCCAACGTCCTGACTTTC
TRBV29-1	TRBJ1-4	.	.	CSAREINEKLFF	TGCAGCGCCAGGGAGATTAATGAAAAACTGTTTTTT
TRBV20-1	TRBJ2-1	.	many	CSARDPGWAVQNEQFF	TGCAGTGCTAGAGATCCGGGTTGGGCAGTACAGAATGAGCAGTTCTTC
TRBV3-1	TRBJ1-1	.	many	CASSQGAVNTEAFF	TGTGCCAGCAGCCAAGGCGCGGTGAACACTGAAGCTTTCTTT
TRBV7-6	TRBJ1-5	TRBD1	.	CASSLGGAGQAVQPQHF	TGTGCCAGCAGCTTAGGAGGGGCGGGACAGGCAGTTCAGCCCCAGCATTTT
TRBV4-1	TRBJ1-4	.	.	CASSPVTVTPNEKLFF	TGCGCCAGCAGCCCAGTGACAGTAACCCCTAATGAAAAACTGTTTTTT
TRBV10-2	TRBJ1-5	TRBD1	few	CASSDSGTGNQPQHF	TGCGCCAGCAGTGATTCGGGGACAGGCAATCAGCCCCAGCATTTT
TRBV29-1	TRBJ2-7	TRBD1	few	CSVSTGQRYEQYF	TGCAGCGTTTCAACGGGACAGCGCTACGAGCAGTACTTC
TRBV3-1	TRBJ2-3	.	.	CASCKRAAWTDTQYF	TGTGCCAGCTGCAAGAGGGCAGCGTGGACAGATACGCAGTATTTT
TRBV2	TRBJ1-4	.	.	CASSESWVKLFF	TGTGCCAGCAGTGAAAGTTGGGTGAAACTGTTTTTT
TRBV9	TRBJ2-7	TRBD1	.	CASSVEGQGAYEQYF	TGTGCCAGCAGCGTAGAGGGACAGGGGGCCTACGAGCAGTACTTC
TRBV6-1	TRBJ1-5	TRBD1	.	CASSLTGDSNQPQHF	TGTGCCAGCAGCCTAACAGGGGATAGCAATCAGCCCCAGCATTTT
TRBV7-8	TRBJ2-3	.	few	CASSLYGGSTDTQYF	TGTGCCAGCAGCTTATATGGCGGTAGCACAGATACGCAGTATTTT
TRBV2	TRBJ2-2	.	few	CASGMGRLNTGELFF	TGTGCCAGTGGCATGGGACGGTTGAACACCGGGGAGCTGTTTTTT
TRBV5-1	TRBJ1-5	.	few	CASKDSDNQPQHF	TGCGCCAGCAAGGACAGCGATAATCAGCCCCAGCATTTT
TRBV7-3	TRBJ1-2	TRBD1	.	CASSGRDRDGYTF	TGTGCCAGCAGCGGGCGGGACAGGGACGGCTACACCTTC
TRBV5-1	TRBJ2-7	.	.	CASSSYLRGTDEQYF	TGCGCCAGCAGCTCGTATTTGCGGGGGACAGACGAGCAGTACTTC
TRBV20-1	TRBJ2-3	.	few	CSARRDSSTDTQYF	TGCAGTGCTAGGCGGGACTCTAGCACAGATACGCAGTATTTT
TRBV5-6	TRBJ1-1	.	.	CASSTVDNTEAFF	TGTGCCAGCAGCACAGTGGACAACACTGAAGCTTTCTTT
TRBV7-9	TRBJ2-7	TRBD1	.	CASSSFDRGDFYEQYF	TGTGCCAGCAGCAGTTTCGACAGGGGTGATTTCTACGAGCAGTACTTC
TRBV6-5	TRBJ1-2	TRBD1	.	CASSYSRGQGNSGYTF	TGTGCCAGCAGTTACTCCCGGGGACAGGGGAATAGTGGCTACACCTTC
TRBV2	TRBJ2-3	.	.	CASRRLDFLRDTDTQYF	TGTGCCAGCAGGAGACTGGACTTCCTAAGGGACACAGATACGCAGTATTTT
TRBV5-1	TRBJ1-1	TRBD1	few	CASSLEVVGWGTGVDTEAFF	TGCGCCAGCAGCTTGGAAGTGGTCGGGTGGGGGACAGGGGTTGACACTGAAGCTTTCTTT
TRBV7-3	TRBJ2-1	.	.	CASSLLPPGQGGGNEQFF	TGTGCCAGCAGCCTACTACCCCCGGGGCAAGGGGGGGGGAATGAGCAGTTCTTC
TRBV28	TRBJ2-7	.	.	CASTPGSGPYEQYF	TGTGCCAGCACCCCTGGGAGCGGACCCTACGAGCAGTACTTC
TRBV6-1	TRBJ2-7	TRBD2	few	CASRETTTSGASYEQYF	TGTGCCAGCAGGGAAACAACGACTAGCGGGGCATCCTACGAGCAGTACTTC
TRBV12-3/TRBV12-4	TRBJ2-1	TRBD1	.	CASSSRDRGGYEQFF	TGTGCCAGCAGTTCCCGGGACAGGGGGGGGTATGAGCAGTTCTTC
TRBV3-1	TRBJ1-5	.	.	CASSPSTPSNQPQHF	TGTGCCAGCAGCCCAAGTACACCTAGCAATCAGCCCCAGCATTTT
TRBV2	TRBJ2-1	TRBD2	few	CASTPGGAGGLNEQFF	TGTGCCAGCACCCCAGGAGGCGCGGGGGGGTTAAATGAGCAGTTCTTC
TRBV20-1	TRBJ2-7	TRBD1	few	CSTFGQGEVEQYF	TGCAGCACTTTCGGACAGGGCGAAGTTGAGCAGTACTTC
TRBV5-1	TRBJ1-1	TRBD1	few	CASSPGGERAFF	TGCGCCAGCAGCCCAGGGGGAGAAAGAGCTTTCTTT
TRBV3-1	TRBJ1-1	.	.	CASSLPGSTFREAFF	TGTGCCAGCAGCCTGCCGGGCTCAACCTTTAGGGAAGCTTTCTTT
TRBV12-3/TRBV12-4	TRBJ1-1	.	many	CASSSRMNTEAFF	TGTGCCAGCAGTTCCCGGATGAACACTGAAGCTTTCTTT
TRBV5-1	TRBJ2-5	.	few	CASSLADTVTGRETQYF	TGCGCCAGCAGCTTGGCCGATACAGTGACGGGAAGAGAGACCCAGTACTTC
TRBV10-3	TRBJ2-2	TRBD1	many	CAISADRADTGELFF	TGTGCCATCAGTGCGGACAGGGCCGACACCGGGGAGCTGTTTTTT
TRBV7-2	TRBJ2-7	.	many	CASSSYNTYEQYF	TGTGCCAGCAGCAGCTACAACACCTACGAGCAGTACTTC
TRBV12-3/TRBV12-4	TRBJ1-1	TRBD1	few	CASSLAAGTGGIAFF	TGTGCCAGCAGTTTAGCCGCGGGGACAGGGGGTATAGCTTTCTTT